One and the same sample provided the 29 T cell receptor beta chains below, sequenced in a study of cytomegalovirus exposure and HLA in healthy donors. The study ran its PCR with 60 Vbeta and 13 Jbeta primers. TCRdb's copy holds only in-frame clones and misses some; the assay was immunoSEQ multiplex PCR. This sample yields about 88,000 clones, of which over 55% are seen a single time; approximately 16% belongs to the top ten. Sequencing was carried out using PBMCs. The receptors come from a woman under 30 in good health and CMV-seropositive.

The chain has TRBV18 and TRBJ2-7, with 10 bases lining up with TRBD2. The CDR3 contains 16 residues. Germline values: CDR1 KGHSH, CDR2 LQKENI. V trimming: 2 bases; J trimming: 5 bases; junction bases outside the gene matches: 9. The CDR3: CASSPMGPSGRDEQYF. In DNA form, the CDR3 reads TGTGCCAGCTCACCAATGGGCCCCAGCGGGAGGGACGAGCAGTACTTC.

The gene calls are TRBV5-1 and TRBJ2-7; 12 nucleotides agree with TRBD2. The germline gives CDR1 SGHRS, CDR2 YFSETQ. This CDR3 is built from 20 residues. Trimming cost V 0 bases and J 4 bases; bases outside gene matches: 17. This CDR3 reads CASSLAIPVLAGGRPYEQYF. In nucleotides, the CDR3 is TGCGCCAGCAGCTTGGCGATTCCGGTCCTAGCGGGAGGGCGTCCATACGAGCAGTACTTC.

The V gene is TRBV6-5, the J gene TRBJ2-1; D is perhaps TRBD2 (5 bases). CDR1 is MNHEY and CDR2 is SVGAGI in the germline V gene. The CDR3 is 16 residues long. The V gene lost 2 bases and the J gene lost 8 bases, with 19 bases spanning the gap. The CDR3 nucleotides are TGTGCCAGCAGTTACACAAGTGGCCGTCGGGGTCATGAGCAGTTCTTC. Translated: CASSYTSGRRGHEQFF.

This rearrangement joins TRBV6-5 to TRBJ2-3; perhaps TRBD2 as D (7 bases). V gave up 10 bases and J gave up 2 bases, with 16 bases separating them. This CDR3 contains 14 residues. The germline gives CDR1 MNHEY, CDR2 SVGAGI. CDR3 loop: CAIRGGGATDTQYF. As DNA, the CDR3 is TGTGCCATTCGAGGGGGGGGAGCCACAGATACGCAGTATTTT.

This clone came up a few times. This CDR3 is CASSPETDYEQYF. CDR3 nucleotide sequence: TGTGCCAGTAGTCCCGAGACAGACTACGAGCAGTACTTC. The chain recombines TRBV19 with TRBJ2-7, with D perhaps TRBD1 (5 bases). This CDR3 is built from 13 residues. V gave up 5 bases and J gave up 3 bases, with 11 bases separating them. Germline lookup yields CDR1 LNHDA and CDR2 SQIVND (reference sequence).

The chain links TRBV5-3 to TRBJ2-3, with TRBD1 identical over 9 bases. TRBV5-3 is known as an ORF, though its function is uncertain. The CDR3 consists of 15 residues. V lost 4 bases, J lost 4 bases, and 7 bases stayed unmatched. The CDR3 spells CARSERRTGADTQYF. The CDR3 DNA reads TGTGCCAGAAGCGAGCGTCGGACAGGGGCAGATACGCAGTATTTT.

Worth noting for this clone: Sequence at one end of the junction differs from germline and may be a read error. The chain recombines TRBV7-7 with TRBJ2-5, with 7 bases lining up with TRBD1. CDR1 and CDR2 from the germline V gene are SSHAT and FNYEAQ (reference sequence). The CDR3 contains 16 residues. The DNA of the CDR3 is TGTGCTAGCAGCTTATCCCCCCGACAGGGTGGAGAGACCCAGTACTTC. This sequence encodes CASSLSPRQGGETQYF.

The chain carries TRBV9 and TRBJ2-2; weak D call: TRBD1 (6 bases). V was cut by 3 bases and J by 1 base, with 13 bases left in between. Germline CDR1 reads SGDLS; CDR2 reads YYNGEE. The CDR3 extends over 16 amino acids. CDR3 loop: CASSDSGTLNTGELFF. The CDR3 bases are TGTGCCAGCAGCGACTCCGGGACACTGAACACCGGGGAGCTGTTTTTT.

This clone was found a few times. The chain carries TRBV7-9 and TRBJ2-5; D is perhaps TRBD1 (6 bases). Trimming cost V 8 bases and J 4 bases, with 11 bases left between them. The CDR3 contains 12 residues. Looked up from germline, CDR1 is SEHNR and CDR2 is FQNEAQ (reference sequence). Written as DNA, the CDR3 is TGTGCCAGCCCGAGGGGGTCAGAGACCCAGTACTTC. Protein: CASPRGSETQYF.

V and J are TRBV7-9 and TRBJ2-2, with D perhaps TRBD1 (6 bases). This CDR3 has 15 residues. CDR1 and CDR2 from the germline V gene are SEHNR and FQNEAQ (reference sequence). Trimming left V 5 bases short and J 3 bases short, with 13 bases between. The CDR3 loop reads CASSPWDKDTGELFF. The CDR3 DNA follows: TGTGCCAGCAGCCCCTGGGACAAAGACACCGGGGAGCTGTTTTTT.

This clone was picked up a small number of times. The chain combines TRBV4-3 with TRBJ2-7, with 14 positions matching TRBD2. Trimming cost V 2 bases and J 6 bases; bases outside gene matches: 24. The CDR3 covers 22 residues. The V gene's germline CDR1 is LGHNA and CDR2 YSLEER. The CDR3 loop is CASSQTYLYPGLAGEGTAEQYF. The DNA of the CDR3 is TGCGCCAGCAGCCAAACTTACCTCTATCCGGGACTAGCGGGAGAAGGGACGGCCGAGCAGTACTTC.

V gene TRBV7-2 combines with J gene TRBJ1-6; tentatively, D is TRBD1 (6 bases). The germline V gene has CDR1 SGHTA and CDR2 FQGNSA. This CDR3 has 16 amino acids. V was cut by 5 bases and J by 10 bases, with 21 bases left in between. As DNA, the CDR3 is TGTGCCAGCAGCCCCCACCGGGACAAGGGCAGGTCACCCCTCCACTTT. Translated, it gives CASSPHRDKGRSPLHF.

CDR3 sequence reads: CASSLRAAKNIQYF. The CDR3 nucleotides read TGTGCCAGTAGTCTCCGAGCAGCCAAAAACATTCAGTACTTC. The chain carries TRBV19 and TRBJ2-4; no reliable D call. The germline V and J ends were trimmed by 5 bases and 0 bases, with 8 bases remaining between them. The CDR3 has 14 residues. CDR1 is LNHDA and CDR2 is SQIVND in the germline V gene (reference sequence).

The chain recombines TRBV19 with TRBJ2-7, with TRBD1 as a possible D gene (6 bases). The CDR3 is made up of 13 amino acids. Trimming took off 6 bases at V and 3 bases at J, with 12 bases between the two ends. Germline CDR1 is LNHDA and CDR2 is SQIVND (reference sequence). CDR3 residues: CASRPGHHYEQYF. As DNA, the CDR3 is TGTGCCAGTAGACCGGGACACCACTACGAGCAGTACTTC.

The chain employs TRBV19 and TRBJ2-1; the D gene is possibly TRBD2 (5 bases). CDR3 length: 13 amino acids. With 8 bases removed from V and 4 bases from J, the gap between germline ends came to 12 bases. Germline CDR1 LNHDA, CDR2 SQIVND (reference sequence). In DNA, the CDR3 is TGTGCCAGTGCCAATCCGGGGTACAATGAGCAGTTCTTC. As protein: CASANPGYNEQFF.

The chain recombines TRBV6-1 with TRBJ2-5, with 8 bases identical to TRBD1. V trimming: 3 bases; J trimming: 1 base; junction bases outside the gene matches: 4. The CDR3 is 15 amino acids. CDR1 is MNHNS, CDR2 SASEGT, per germline. In DNA, the CDR3 is TGTGCCAGCAGTGAGCGGGACAGGTCCCAAGAGACCCAGTACTTC. Translation: CASSERDRSQETQYF.

The chain combines TRBV18 with TRBJ2-7; perhaps TRBD2 as D (5 bases). Germline CDR1 reads KGHSH; CDR2 reads LQKENI. CDR3 length equals 15 residues. The V gene lost 2 bases and the J gene lost 1 base, with 12 bases spanning the gap. The CDR3 bases are TGTGCCAGCTCACCATTTGCGGGCGGGTCCTACGAGCAGTACTTC. Its translation is CASSPFAGGSYEQYF.

The table lists this clone with a few counts. V usage is TRBV4-2 and J usage is TRBJ1-2, with D tentatively TRBD1 (6 bases). The CDR3 extends over 15 amino acids. Germline CDR1 reads LGHNA; CDR2 reads YNFKEQ. V was clipped by 3 bases and J by 2 bases, with 13 bases between them. CDR3 bases: TGTGCCAGCAGCCAGGAGGCCAGGGGAAACTATGGCTACACCTTC. It encodes CASSQEARGNYGYTF.

The chain combines TRBV19 with TRBJ2-7; a possible D gene is TRBD2 (6 bases). This CDR3 contains 17 residues. CDR1 and CDR2 (germline): LNHDA, SQIVND (reference sequence). Deletions cut 5 bases from V and 1 base from J, with 21 bases between. CDR3 sequence reads: CASSPIGWRGGSYEQYF. For the CDR3, the DNA is TGTGCCAGTAGTCCCATAGGTTGGAGGGGAGGATCCTACGAGCAGTACTTC.

The rearrangement links TRBV19 to TRBJ2-1; 7 bases agree with TRBD1. Unmatched junction bases numbered 7, after V lost 5 bases and J lost 6 bases. Germline CDR1 LNHDA, CDR2 SQIVND (reference sequence). The CDR3 has 14 amino acids. CDR3 sequence (DNA): TGTGCCAGTAGTGTCAAGACAGGGACCAATGAGCAGTTCTTC. Translated, it gives CASSVKTGTNEQFF.

The J gene is TRBJ1-5, the V gene TRBV7-2, with D maybe TRBD1 (5 bases). The CDR3 loop spans 14 amino acids. Trimming took off 1 base at V and 7 bases at J, with 11 bases between the two ends. CDR1 is SGHTA and CDR2 is FQGNSA in the germline V gene. CDR3 sequence: CASSLGRVRQPQHF. CDR3 DNA sequence: TGTGCCAGCAGCTTAGGCAGGGTGAGGCAGCCCCAGCATTTT.

This clone occurred a few times. The same CDR3 arises from other DNA sequences in this sample as well. The chain recombines TRBV18 with TRBJ1-1, with D hard to call. The CDR3 has 13 residues. From germline, CDR1 is KGHSH and CDR2 LQKENI. The V end lost 3 bases, the J end lost 1 base, and 6 bases lay between the germline ends. CDR3 amino acids: CASSPNRNTEAFF. CDR3 coding DNA: TGTGCCAGCTCACCGAACAGGAACACTGAAGCTTTCTTT.

CDR3 in DNA: TGTGCCAGCAGCCGGTTAGCGGGGGCTAGGGGATTGACCCAGTACTTC. It yields the protein CASSRLAGARGLTQYF. The chain has TRBV28 and TRBJ2-5, with TRBD2 identical over 9 bases. CDR1 and CDR2 (germline): MDHEN, SYDVKM. V trimming: 6 bases; J trimming: 7 bases; junction bases outside the gene matches: 15. CDR3 size: 16 residues.

This chain connects TRBV7-8 to TRBJ2-2; the match to TRBD1 covers 7 bases. The junction had 7 bases not matched to a gene; V was cut back by 6 bases and J by 6 bases. This CDR3 contains 14 residues. Germline CDR1 is SGHVS and CDR2 is FQNEAQ. CDR3 region: CASSSPTGAGELFF. CDR3 nucleotides: TGTGCCAGCAGTTCACCAACAGGGGCCGGGGAGCTGTTTTTT.

The CDR3 reads CASSLANEQFF. CDR3 nucleotides: TGTGCCAGCAGCCTGGCCAATGAGCAGTTCTTC. V usage is TRBV7-2 and J usage is TRBJ2-1; D not resolved. CDR1 is SGHTA and CDR2 is FQGNSA in the germline V gene. This CDR3 contains 11 residues. Trimming took off 5 bases at V and 6 bases at J, with 5 bases between the two ends.

The chain links TRBV7-6 to TRBJ1-1, with TRBD1 identical over 9 bases. Germline CDR1 SGHVS, CDR2 FNYEAQ. The CDR3 sequence is 16 residues long. The trim removed 0 bases at V and 3 bases at J, leaving 5 bases unmatched. The CDR3 reads CASSLATRTGDTEAFF. In nucleotides, the CDR3 is TGTGCCAGCAGCTTAGCGACCCGGACAGGGGACACTGAAGCTTTCTTT.

The V and J genes are TRBV6-1 and TRBJ2-7; possibly TRBD1 for D (5 bases). Germline loops: CDR1 MNHNS, CDR2 SASEGT. Trimming removed 6 bases at V and 0 bases at J, with 9 bases between. This CDR3 is built from 13 residues. CDR3 amino acids: CASRTASSYEQYF. CDR3 bases: TGTGCCAGCAGGACAGCAAGCTCCTACGAGCAGTACTTC.

The genes are TRBV6-1 and TRBJ2-1; weak D call: TRBD2 (6 bases). Germline V CDR1 and CDR2: MNHNS, SASEGT. There are 16 residues in the CDR3. V shed 0 bases and J shed 6 bases, with 15 bases lying between them. In nucleotides, the CDR3 is TGTGCCAGCAGTGAAGCGGGAGCGGCCGGGGGCAATGAGCAGTTCTTC. This gives the protein CASSEAGAAGGNEQFF.

This clone was counted between two and nine times. The genes are TRBV27 and TRBJ2-7, with 13 bases matching TRBD2. This CDR3 contains 13 residues. The V gene's germline CDR1 is MNHEY and CDR2 SMNVEV (reference sequence). V gave up 8 bases and J gave up 4 bases; unmatched junction bases: 2. The CDR3 sequence: CASWTSGGYEQYF. The CDR3 bases are TGTGCCAGCTGGACTAGCGGGGGATACGAGCAGTACTTC.